This T cell receptor (beta chain) is from a study of blood T cells in healthy people across ages. Study information: About one barcoded beta molecule was captured per two T cells (by template switching). Study outcomes and limitations: Researchers deemed the diversity estimates from one million T cells underestimates. Unsorted PBMCs ruled out conclusive naive versus antigen-experienced comparison.

Trimming stripped 11 bases from V and 1 base from J, with 27 bases between. Germline lookup yields CDR1 MDHEN and CDR2 SYDVKM. CDR3 length equals 18 residues. Healthy individuals of Caucasian origin from Russia, aged about 6 to 95, served as donors. This clonotype was picked up one time. Its matching antigen is unknown. Next came a second PCR, run for roughly 7 to 12 cycles, which used a sample-barcoded 5' primer along with a J-beta primer mix. TCRdb passed the 5' RACE reads through MiXCR, listing each CDR3 protein once. The data show around 750,000 distinct CDR3 sequences, about 48% seen once. This chain connects TRBV28 to TRBJ1-5, with D possibly matching TRBD1 (5 bases). Sequences were obtained from blood. The TCR comes from an elderly man in good health. The CDR3 spells CAGIPGTAIRTSNQPQHF. The CDR3 DNA follows: TGTGCCGGTATCCCCGGGACCGCCATTAGAACGAGCAATCAGCCCCAGCATTTT.